These 19 T cell receptor beta chains share one sample of origin, sequenced in a study of PD-L1 blockade in urothelial cancer. Documented time point: peripheral blood 6 weeks after treatment start. The repertoire was sequenced with immunoSEQ multiplex PCR; TCRdb's copy has only in-frame clones and lacks some. The sample lists roughly 120,000 clones; 75% to 90% were seen once. The sample consisted of PBMCs, taken around atezolizumab (anti-PD-L1) treatment. The origin of the receptors is a man aged 60 to 69 with urothelial cancer.

This chain uses TRBV9 with TRBJ2-1; TRBD2 matches at 12 bases. V dropped 7 bases and J dropped 2; count of bases not matched to a gene: 19. This CDR3 comprises 20 residues. Germline V lookup: CDR1 SGDLS, CDR2 YYNGEE. CDR3 in DNA: TGTGCCAGCCCCTGCCCTAGCGGGGGGGAGCCCTTGATAGCCTACAATGAGCAGTTCTTC. It codes for CASPCPSGGEPLIAYNEQFF.

This rearrangement joins TRBV6-5 to TRBJ2-5; D might be TRBD2 (6 bases). Germline assignment: CDR1 MNHEY and CDR2 SVGAGI. This CDR3 spans 15 amino acids. V gave up 5 bases and J gave up 4 bases, with 17 bases separating them. This CDR3 reads CASSSGSLTRETQYF. As DNA, the CDR3 is TGTGCCAGCAGTAGCGGGTCCCTCACCCGAGAGACCCAGTACTTC.

The chain joins TRBV7-2 to TRBJ2-7, with 7 bases matching TRBD1. The junction had 2 bases not matched to a gene; V was cut back by 3 bases and J by 3 bases. Germline values: CDR1 SGHTA, CDR2 FQGNSA. The CDR3 is 13 amino acids. DNA of the CDR3: TGTGCCAGCAGCTTGGGACAGCACTACGAGCAGTACTTC. Its protein product is CASSLGQHYEQYF.

This chain links TRBV30 with TRBJ1-1; D perhaps matches TRBD1 (5 bases). This CDR3 has 15 amino acids. V dropped 2 bases and J dropped 4 bases, with 17 bases sitting between them. Germline CDR1 is GTSNPN and CDR2 is SVGIG (reference sequence). CDR3 amino acids: CAWSNGGTFGTEAFF. Written as DNA, the CDR3 is TGTGCCTGGAGTAACGGGGGTACGTTTGGCACTGAAGCTTTCTTT. Supplemented by reference TRBV30 and TRBJ1-1, the full variable domain reads SQTIHQWPATLVQPVGSPLSLECTVEGTSNPNLYWYRQAAGRGLQLLFYSVGIGQISSEVPQNLSASRPQDRQFILSSKKLLLSDSGFYLCAWSNGGTFGTEAFFGQGTRLTVV.

About this clone itself: The germline gene is not matched at one end of the junction; a read error may be the cause. This sequence joins TRBV19 and TRBJ2-2, with 7 positions matching TRBD1. The CDR3 length is 14 residues. The germline CDR1 and CDR2 sequences are LNHDA and SQIVND (reference sequence). Here the CDR3 reads CASKGARETGELFF. In DNA, the CDR3 is TGTGCAAGTAAGGGGGCCAGGGAGACCGGGGAGCTGTTTTTT.

The CDR3 loop is CSVHAAYEQYF. CDR3 nucleotides: TGCAGCGTCCACGCGGCTTACGAGCAGTACTTC. The V call is TRBV29-1, the J call TRBJ2-7; no definite D call. CDR1 is SQVTM and CDR2 is ANQGSEA in the germline V gene. This CDR3 contains 11 residues. Trimming cost V 6 bases and J 4 bases, with 10 bases left between them.

The V gene is TRBV30, the J gene TRBJ1-3, with D maybe TRBD1 (5 bases). CDR3 length: 12 residues. CDR1 is GTSNPN and CDR2 is SVGIG in the germline V gene (reference sequence). V lost 4 bases, J lost 3 bases, and 7 bases lay in between. The CDR3 reads CAWTQGGNTIYF. The CDR3 DNA reads as TGTGCCTGGACCCAGGGTGGAAACACCATATATTTT.

This clone has a handful of counts. The V call is TRBV9, the J call TRBJ1-2; D is possibly TRBD1 (6 bases). The CDR3 is 14 residues long. V was clipped by 3 bases and J by 8 bases, with 17 bases between them. CDR1 SGDLS and CDR2 YYNGEE come from the germline V gene. The CDR3 nucleotides are TGTGCCAGCAGCGCCGCCCTTACAGGGACGGGCTACACCTTC. Protein: CASSAALTGTGYTF.

The rearrangement uses TRBV7-5 and TRBJ2-7; the DNA was not compared with TRBD2, the D call given in the table. TRBV7-5 is a listed pseudogene. This CDR3 contains 17 residues. CDR3 amino acids: CVRSITGLAGVSYEQYF. DNA of the CDR3: TGTGTCAGAAGCATCACCGGTCTAGCGGGGGTTTCCTACGAGCAGTACTTC.

This chain connects TRBV13 to TRBJ2-7, with D possibly being TRBD2 (5 bases). The V end lost 5 bases, the J end lost 3 bases, and 11 bases lay between the germline ends. Germline CDR1 and CDR2: PRHDT and FYEKMQ (reference sequence). CDR3 length: 13 residues. The CDR3 nucleotides are TGTGCCAGCAGCCGGGGAGAGTACTACGAGCAGTACTTC. Amino acid sequence: CASSRGEYYEQYF. The full variable domain, with the rest looked up from reference TRBV13 and TRBJ2-7, is AAGVIQSPRHLIKEKRETATLKCYPIPRHDTVYWYQQGPGQDPQFLISFYEKMQSDKGSIPDRFSAQQFSDYHSELNMSSLELGDSALYFCASSRGEYYEQYFGPGTRLTVT.

V is TRBV18 and J is TRBJ2-7; 7 nucleotides agree with TRBD1. With V trimmed by 5 bases and J by 2 bases, 6 bases remained unmatched. The germline gives CDR1 KGHSH, CDR2 LQKENI. The CDR3 totals 14 residues. DNA of the CDR3: TGTGCCAGCTCATCCGGGACAGATGCCTACGAGCAGTACTTC. Its protein is CASSSGTDAYEQYF. The full variable domain, rest sourced from reference TRBV18 and TRBJ2-7, is NAGVMQNPRHLVRRRGQEARLRCSPMKGHSHVYWYRQLPEEGLKFMVYLQKENIIDESGMPKERFSAEFPKEGPSILRIQQVVRGDSAAYFCASSSGTDAYEQYFGPGTRLTVT.

Written as DNA, the CDR3 is TGTGCCAGCAGCCGGGGGGGCGGACTCTCTGGAAACACCATATATTTT. Translated: CASSRGGGLSGNTIYF. V and J are TRBV5-4 and TRBJ1-3, with TRBD1 as a possible D gene (6 bases). Germline CDR1 reads SGHNT; CDR2 reads YYREEE (reference sequence). The CDR3 covers 16 residues. V was cut by 4 bases and J by 0 bases, with 14 bases left in between.

The chain links TRBV5-1 to TRBJ1-2; 9 positions agree with TRBD1. V shed 0 bases and J 8 bases; nucleotides not matched to a gene: 8. Germline CDR1 reads SGHRS; CDR2 reads YFSETQ. The CDR3 runs to 15 residues. Here the CDR3 reads CASSLAGDRVVGYTF. The CDR3, as DNA: TGCGCCAGCAGCTTGGCCGGGGACAGGGTAGTCGGCTACACCTTC.

The J gene is TRBJ1-3, the V gene TRBV4-1; no reliable D call. Trimming removed 0 bases from V and 0 bases from J, with 12 bases in between. The V gene's germline CDR1 is MGHRA and CDR2 YSYEKL. The CDR3 has 17 residues. DNA of the CDR3: TGCGCCAGCAGCCAAGATCAATCGAGAATCTCTGGAAACACCATATATTTT. It yields the protein CASSQDQSRISGNTIYF.

V and J are TRBV5-4 and TRBJ2-5; 7 bases align to TRBD1. The germline gives CDR1 SGHNT, CDR2 YYREEE (reference sequence). V trimming: 1 base; J trimming: 5 bases; junction bases outside the gene matches: 8. There are 15 residues in the CDR3. CDR3 amino acids: CASSLIGRQGETQYF. The CDR3 DNA follows: TGTGCCAGCAGCTTGATCGGCCGACAGGGTGAGACCCAGTACTTC.

This clone is a singleton in its sample. The J gene is TRBJ1-1, the V gene TRBV6-5; 7 bases are shared with TRBD1. Per the germline V gene, CDR1 is MNHEY and CDR2 is SVGAGI. The junction had 5 bases not matched to a gene; V was cut back by 6 bases and J by 1 base. The length of the CDR3 is 14 residues. CDR3 protein: CASRKDRANTEAFF. The CDR3 coding sequence is TGTGCCAGCAGAAAAGACAGGGCGAACACTGAAGCTTTCTTT.

This sequence joins TRBV6-5 and TRBJ1-1, with D possibly TRBD1 on 6 matching bases. Trimming stripped 2 bases from V and 2 bases from J, with 15 bases between. In germline, CDR1 is MNHEY, CDR2 SVGAGI. This CDR3 is built from 16 residues. CDR3 sequence reads: CASSYASGGLNTEAFF. For the CDR3, the DNA is TGTGCCAGCAGTTACGCCTCGGGGGGCTTAAACACTGAAGCTTTCTTT.

The genes are TRBV5-4 and TRBJ1-6; D ambiguous. V was clipped by 4 bases and J by 0 bases, with 8 bases between them. The CDR3 extends over 15 amino acids. Per germline, CDR1 SGHNT and CDR2 YYREEE (reference sequence). In DNA, the CDR3 is TGTGCCAGCAGCCCGGGTCGCTCCTATAATTCACCCCTCCACTTT. Translating gives CASSPGRSYNSPLHF.

This clone occurred a few times. The genes are TRBV5-1 and TRBJ2-7; D ambiguous. V dropped 5 bases and J dropped 3 bases, with 6 bases sitting between them. CDR3 length equals 11 residues. Germline CDR1 and CDR2: SGHRS and YFSETQ. In DNA form, the CDR3 reads TGCGCCAGCAGGTCAGACTACGAGCAGTACTTC. Translated, it gives CASRSDYEQYF.